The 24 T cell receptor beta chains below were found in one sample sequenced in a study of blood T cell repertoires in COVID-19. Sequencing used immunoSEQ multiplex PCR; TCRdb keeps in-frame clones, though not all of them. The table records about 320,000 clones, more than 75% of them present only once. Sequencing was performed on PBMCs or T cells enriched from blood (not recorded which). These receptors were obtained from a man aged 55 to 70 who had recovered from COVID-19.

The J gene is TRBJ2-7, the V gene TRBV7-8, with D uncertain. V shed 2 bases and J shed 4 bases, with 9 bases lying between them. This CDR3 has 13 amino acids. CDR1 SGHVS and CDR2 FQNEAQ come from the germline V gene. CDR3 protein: CASSLRASYEQYF. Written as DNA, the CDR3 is TGTGCCAGCAGCTTAAGAGCTTCTTACGAGCAGTACTTC.

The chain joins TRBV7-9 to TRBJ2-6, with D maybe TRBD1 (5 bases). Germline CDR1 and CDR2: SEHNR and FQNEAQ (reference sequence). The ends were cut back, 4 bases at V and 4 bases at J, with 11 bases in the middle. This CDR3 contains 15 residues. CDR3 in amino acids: CASSSQGTGANVLTF. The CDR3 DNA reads TGTGCCAGCAGCTCCCAGGGAACCGGGGCCAACGTCCTGACTTTC.

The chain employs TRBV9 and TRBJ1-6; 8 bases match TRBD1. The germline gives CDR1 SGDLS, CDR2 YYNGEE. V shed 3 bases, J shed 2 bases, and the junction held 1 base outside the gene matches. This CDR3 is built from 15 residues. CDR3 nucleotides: TGTGCCAGCAGCGCGGGACAGGCCTATAATTCACCCCTCCACTTT. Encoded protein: CASSAGQAYNSPLHF.

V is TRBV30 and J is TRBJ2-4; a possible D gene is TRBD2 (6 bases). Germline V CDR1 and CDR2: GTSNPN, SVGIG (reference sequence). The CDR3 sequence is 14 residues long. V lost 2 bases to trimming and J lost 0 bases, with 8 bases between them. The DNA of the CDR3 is TGTGCCTGGAGTCAGGGACTAGCCAAAAACATTCAGTACTTC. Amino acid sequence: CAWSQGLAKNIQYF. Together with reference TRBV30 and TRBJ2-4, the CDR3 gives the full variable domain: SQTIHQWPATLVQPVGSPLSLECTVEGTSNPNLYWYRQAAGRGLQLLFYSVGIGQISSEVPQNLSASRPQDRQFILSSKKLLLSDSGFYLCAWSQGLAKNIQYFGAGTRLSVL.

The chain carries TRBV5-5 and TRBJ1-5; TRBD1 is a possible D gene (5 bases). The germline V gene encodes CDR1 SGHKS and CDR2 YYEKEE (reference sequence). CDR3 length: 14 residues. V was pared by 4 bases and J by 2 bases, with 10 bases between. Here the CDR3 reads CASSHQGGNQPQHF. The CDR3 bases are TGTGCCAGCAGCCATCAGGGTGGCAATCAGCCCCAGCATTTT.

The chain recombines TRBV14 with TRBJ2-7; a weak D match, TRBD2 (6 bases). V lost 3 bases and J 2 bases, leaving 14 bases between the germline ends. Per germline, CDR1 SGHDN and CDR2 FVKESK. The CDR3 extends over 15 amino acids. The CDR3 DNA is TGTGCCAGCAGCCATCTACCCGGGGGTGCCTACGAGCAGTACTTC. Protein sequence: CASSHLPGGAYEQYF. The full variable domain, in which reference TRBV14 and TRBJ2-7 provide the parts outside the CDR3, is EAGVTQFPSHSVIEKGQTVTLRCDPISGHDNLYWYRRVMGKEIKFLLHFVKESKQDESGMPNNRFLAERTGGTYSTLKVQPAELEDSGVYFCASSHLPGGAYEQYFGPGTRLTVT.

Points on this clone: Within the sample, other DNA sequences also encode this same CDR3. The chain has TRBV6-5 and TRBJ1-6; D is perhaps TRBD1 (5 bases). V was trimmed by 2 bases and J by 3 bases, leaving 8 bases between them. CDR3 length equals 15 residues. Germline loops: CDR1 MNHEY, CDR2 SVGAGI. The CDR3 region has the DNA TGTGCCAGCAGTTACACAGGTGGCTATAATTCACCCCTCCACTTT. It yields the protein CASSYTGGYNSPLHF.

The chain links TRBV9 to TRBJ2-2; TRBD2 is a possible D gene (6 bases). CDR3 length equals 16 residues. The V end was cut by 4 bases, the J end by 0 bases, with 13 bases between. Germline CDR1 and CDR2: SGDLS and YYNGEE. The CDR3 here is CASSPTLASNTGELFF. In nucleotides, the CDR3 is TGTGCCAGCAGCCCGACGCTAGCGTCGAACACCGGGGAGCTGTTTTTT.

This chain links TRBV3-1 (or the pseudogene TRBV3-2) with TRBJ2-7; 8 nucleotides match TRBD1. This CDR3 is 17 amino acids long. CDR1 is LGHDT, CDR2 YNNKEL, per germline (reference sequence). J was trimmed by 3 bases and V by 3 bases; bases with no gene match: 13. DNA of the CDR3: TGTGCCAGCAGCCAGACAACAGGGGGTCTTTCAAACTACGAGCAGTACTTC. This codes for CASSQTTGGLSNYEQYF.

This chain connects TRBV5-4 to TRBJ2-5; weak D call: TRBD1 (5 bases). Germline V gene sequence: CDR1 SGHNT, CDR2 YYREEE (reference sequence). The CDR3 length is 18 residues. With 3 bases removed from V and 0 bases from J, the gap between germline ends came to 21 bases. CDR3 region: CASSSDRANVRYQETQYF. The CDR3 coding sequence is TGTGCCAGCAGCTCCGACAGAGCCAACGTGAGGTACCAAGAGACCCAGTACTTC.

In DNA form, the CDR3 reads TGTGCCAGTAGTGGCCGGGACAGACCCACAGATACGCAGTATTTT. Translating gives CASSGRDRPTDTQYF. The V call is TRBV19, the J call TRBJ2-3; 7 nucleotides line up with TRBD1. Germline loops: CDR1 LNHDA, CDR2 SQIVND (reference sequence). This CDR3 region has 15 residues. V lost 5 bases to trimming and J lost 2 bases; unmatched junction nucleotides: 7.

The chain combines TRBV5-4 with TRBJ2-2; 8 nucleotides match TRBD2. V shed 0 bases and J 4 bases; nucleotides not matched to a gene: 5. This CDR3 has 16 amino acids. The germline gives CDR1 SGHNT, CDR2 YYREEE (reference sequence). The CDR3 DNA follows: TGTGCCAGCAGCTTGGCCGGGACTAGGAGCACCGGGGAGCTGTTTTTT. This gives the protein CASSLAGTRSTGELFF.

The CDR3 DNA is TGTGCCAGCAGTTACGAGGGAAAGCCCCAGCATTTT. This codes for CASSYEGKPQHF. The gene calls are TRBV6-5 and TRBJ1-5; D gene uncertain. Germline V CDR1 and CDR2: MNHEY, SVGAGI. The CDR3 loop spans 12 amino acids. Trimming left V 2 bases short and J 8 bases short, with 7 bases between.

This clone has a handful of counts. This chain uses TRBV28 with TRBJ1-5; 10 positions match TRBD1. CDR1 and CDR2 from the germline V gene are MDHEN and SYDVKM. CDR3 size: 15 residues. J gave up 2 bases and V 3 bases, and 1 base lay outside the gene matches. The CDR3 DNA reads TGTGCCAGCAGTTTCGGGACAGGGGGCAATCAGCCCCAGCATTTT. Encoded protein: CASSFGTGGNQPQHF.

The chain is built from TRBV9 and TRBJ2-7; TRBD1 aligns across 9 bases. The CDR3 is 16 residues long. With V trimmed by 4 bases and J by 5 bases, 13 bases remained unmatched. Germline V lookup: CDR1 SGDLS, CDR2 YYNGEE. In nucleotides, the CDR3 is TGTGCCAGCAGCCCACAGATACCCGGGACAGGGCACGAGCAGTACTTC. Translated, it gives CASSPQIPGTGHEQYF.

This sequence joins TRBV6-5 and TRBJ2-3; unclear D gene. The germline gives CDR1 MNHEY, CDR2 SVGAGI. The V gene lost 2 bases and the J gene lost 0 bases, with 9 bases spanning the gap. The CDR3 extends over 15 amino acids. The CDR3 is CASSYVGGSTDTQYF. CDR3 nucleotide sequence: TGTGCCAGCAGTTACGTTGGCGGCAGCACAGATACGCAGTATTTT.

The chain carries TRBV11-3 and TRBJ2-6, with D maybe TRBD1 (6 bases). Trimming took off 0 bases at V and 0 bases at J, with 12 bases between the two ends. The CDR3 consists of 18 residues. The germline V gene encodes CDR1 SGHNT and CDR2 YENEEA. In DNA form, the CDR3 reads TGTGCCAGCAGCTTAGAGGGGGCGTTTATCTCTGGGGCCAACGTCCTGACTTTC. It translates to CASSLEGAFISGANVLTF.

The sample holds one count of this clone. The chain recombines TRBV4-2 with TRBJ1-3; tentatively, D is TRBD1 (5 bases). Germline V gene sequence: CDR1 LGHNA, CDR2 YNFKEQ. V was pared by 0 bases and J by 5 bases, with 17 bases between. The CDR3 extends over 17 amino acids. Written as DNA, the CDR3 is TGTGCCAGCAGCCAAGAGCCTTCGAGACAGATAAGAAACACCATATATTTT. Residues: CASSQEPSRQIRNTIYF.

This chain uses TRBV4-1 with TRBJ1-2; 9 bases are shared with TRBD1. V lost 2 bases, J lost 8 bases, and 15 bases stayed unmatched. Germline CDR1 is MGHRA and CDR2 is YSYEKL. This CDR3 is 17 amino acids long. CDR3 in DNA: TGCGCCAGCAGCCAACCACAGGGGGCGAAGGTGCTTGGAGGCTACACCTTC. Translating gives CASSQPQGAKVLGGYTF.

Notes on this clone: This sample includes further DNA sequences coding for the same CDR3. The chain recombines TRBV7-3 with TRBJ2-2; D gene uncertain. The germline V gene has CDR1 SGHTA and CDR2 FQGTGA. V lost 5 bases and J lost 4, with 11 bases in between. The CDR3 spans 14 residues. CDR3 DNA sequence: TGTGCCAGCAGCCTAAATCCAGGCACCGGGGAGCTGTTTTTT. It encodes CASSLNPGTGELFF.

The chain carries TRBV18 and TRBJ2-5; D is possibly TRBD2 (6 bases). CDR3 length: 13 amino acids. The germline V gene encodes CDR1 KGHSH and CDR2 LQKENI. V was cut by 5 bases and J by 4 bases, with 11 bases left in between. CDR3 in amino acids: CASSVGSGETQYF. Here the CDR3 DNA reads TGTGCCAGCTCAGTCGGGAGCGGAGAGACCCAGTACTTC.

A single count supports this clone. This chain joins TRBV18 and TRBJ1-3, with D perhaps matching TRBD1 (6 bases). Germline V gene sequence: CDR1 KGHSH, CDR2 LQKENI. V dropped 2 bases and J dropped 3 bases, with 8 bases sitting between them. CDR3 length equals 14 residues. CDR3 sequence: CASSPGTSGNTIYF. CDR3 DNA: TGTGCCAGCTCACCAGGGACAAGTGGAAACACCATATATTTT.

CDR3 bases: TGTGCCAGCAGCTCGGGACTAGCGGAAATATCCTACAATGAGCAGTTCTTC. Its protein product is CASSSGLAEISYNEQFF. The rearrangement uses TRBV5-5 and TRBJ2-1; TRBD2 matches 11 bases. V dropped 3 bases and J dropped 1; count of bases not matched to a gene: 6. Germline assignment: CDR1 SGHKS and CDR2 YYEKEE (reference sequence). The length of the CDR3 is 17 residues.

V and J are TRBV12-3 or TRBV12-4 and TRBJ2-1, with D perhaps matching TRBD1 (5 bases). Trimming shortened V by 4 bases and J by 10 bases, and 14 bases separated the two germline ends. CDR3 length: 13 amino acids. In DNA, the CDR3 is TGTGCCAGCAGTTCAAATTTCCGGACAGAGCAGTTCTTC. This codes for CASSSNFRTEQFF.